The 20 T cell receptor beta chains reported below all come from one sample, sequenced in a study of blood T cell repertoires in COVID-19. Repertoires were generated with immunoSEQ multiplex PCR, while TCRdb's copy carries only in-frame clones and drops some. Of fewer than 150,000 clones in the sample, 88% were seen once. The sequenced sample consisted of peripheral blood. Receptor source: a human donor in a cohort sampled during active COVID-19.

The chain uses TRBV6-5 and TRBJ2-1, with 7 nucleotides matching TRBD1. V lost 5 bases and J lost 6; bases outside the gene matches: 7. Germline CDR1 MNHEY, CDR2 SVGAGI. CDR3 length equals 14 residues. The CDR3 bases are TGTGCCAGCAGTCCGGGACAGCCGCCCAATGAGCAGTTCTTC. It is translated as CASSPGQPPNEQFF.

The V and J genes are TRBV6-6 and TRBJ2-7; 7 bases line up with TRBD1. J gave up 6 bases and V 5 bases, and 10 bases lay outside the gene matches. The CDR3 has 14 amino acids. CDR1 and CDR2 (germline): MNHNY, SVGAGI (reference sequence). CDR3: CASSATGTDAEQYF. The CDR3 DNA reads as TGTGCCAGCAGTGCGACCGGGACAGATGCCGAGCAGTACTTC.

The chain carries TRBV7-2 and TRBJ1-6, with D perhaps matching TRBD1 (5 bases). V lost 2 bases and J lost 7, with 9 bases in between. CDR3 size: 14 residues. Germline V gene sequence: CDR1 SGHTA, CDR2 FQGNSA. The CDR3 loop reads CASSLSQGNSPLHF. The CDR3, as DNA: TGTGCCAGCAGCTTATCCCAGGGAAATTCACCCCTCCACTTT.

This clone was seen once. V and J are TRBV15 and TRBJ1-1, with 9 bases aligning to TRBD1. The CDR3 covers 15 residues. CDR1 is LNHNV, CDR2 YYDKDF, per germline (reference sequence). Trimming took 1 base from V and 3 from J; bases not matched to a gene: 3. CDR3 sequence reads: CATSRGDREDTEAFF. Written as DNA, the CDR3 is TGTGCCACCAGCAGAGGGGACAGGGAGGACACTGAAGCTTTCTTT.

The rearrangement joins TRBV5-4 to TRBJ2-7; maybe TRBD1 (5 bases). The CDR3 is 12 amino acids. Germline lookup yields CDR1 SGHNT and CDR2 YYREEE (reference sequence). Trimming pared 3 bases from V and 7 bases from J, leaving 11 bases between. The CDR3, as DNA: TGTGCCAGCAGCTCGGACACTGTGGAGCAGTACTTC. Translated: CASSSDTVEQYF.

CDR3 amino acids: CASMWVRGVNTEAFF. CDR3 in DNA: TGTGCCAGTATGTGGGTGCGGGGGGTGAACACTGAAGCTTTCTTT. The gene calls are TRBV19 and TRBJ1-1; weak D call: TRBD1 (5 bases). Germline assignment: CDR1 LNHDA and CDR2 SQIVND (reference sequence). V was cut by 7 bases and J by 0 bases, with 15 bases left in between. CDR3 length equals 15 residues.

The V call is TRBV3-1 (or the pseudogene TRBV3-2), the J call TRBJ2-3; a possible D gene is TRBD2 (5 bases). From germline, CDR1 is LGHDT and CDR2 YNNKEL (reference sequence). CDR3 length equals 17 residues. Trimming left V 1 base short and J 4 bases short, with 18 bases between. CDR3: CASSQVLGRGGADTQYF. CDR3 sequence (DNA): TGTGCCAGCAGCCAAGTCCTGGGCCGTGGAGGCGCAGATACGCAGTATTTT.

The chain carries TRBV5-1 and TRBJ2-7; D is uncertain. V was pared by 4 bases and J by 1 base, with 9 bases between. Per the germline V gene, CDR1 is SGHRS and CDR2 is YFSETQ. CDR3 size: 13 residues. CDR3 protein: CASSPGSSYEQYF. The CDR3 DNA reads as TGCGCCAGCAGCCCCGGTTCATCCTACGAGCAGTACTTC.

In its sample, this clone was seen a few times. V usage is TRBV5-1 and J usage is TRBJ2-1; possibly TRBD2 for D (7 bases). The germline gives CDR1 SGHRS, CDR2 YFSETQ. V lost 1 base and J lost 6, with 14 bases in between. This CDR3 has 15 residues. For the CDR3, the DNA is TGCGCCAGCAGCTTGTCCACAGGGAGGGCCAATGAGCAGTTCTTC. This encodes CASSLSTGRANEQFF.

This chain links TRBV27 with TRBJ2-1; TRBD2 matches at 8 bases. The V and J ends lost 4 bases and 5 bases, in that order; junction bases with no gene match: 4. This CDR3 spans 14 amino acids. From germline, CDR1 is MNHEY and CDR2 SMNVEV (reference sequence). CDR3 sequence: CASSWFSGNNEQFF. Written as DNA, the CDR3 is TGTGCCAGCAGTTGGTTTAGCGGGAACAATGAGCAGTTCTTC.

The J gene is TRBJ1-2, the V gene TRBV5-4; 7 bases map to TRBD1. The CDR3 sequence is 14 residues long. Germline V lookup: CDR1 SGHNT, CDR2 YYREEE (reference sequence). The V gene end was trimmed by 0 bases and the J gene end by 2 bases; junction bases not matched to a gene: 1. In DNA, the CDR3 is TGTGCCAGCAGCTTGGAGGGGGCCAACTATGGCTACACCTTC. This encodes CASSLEGANYGYTF.

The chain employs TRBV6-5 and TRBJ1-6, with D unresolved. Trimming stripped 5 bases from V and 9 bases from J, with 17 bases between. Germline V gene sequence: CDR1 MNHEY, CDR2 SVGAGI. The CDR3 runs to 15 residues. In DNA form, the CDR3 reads TGTGCCAGCAGTCCCCTTAGGACTTCGGGTTCACCCCTCCACTTT. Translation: CASSPLRTSGSPLHF.

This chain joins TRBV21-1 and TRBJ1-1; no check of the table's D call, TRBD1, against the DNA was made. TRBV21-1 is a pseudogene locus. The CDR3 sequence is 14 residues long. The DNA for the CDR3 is TGTGCCAGCAGCAACCGGGACATATCCACTGAAGCTTTCTTT. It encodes CASSNRDISTEAFF.

This CDR3 reads CASSEPQGQDSYEQYF. Here the CDR3 DNA reads TGTGCCAGCAGCGAGCCTCAGGGGCAAGACTCCTACGAGCAGTACTTC. This chain uses TRBV7-2 with TRBJ2-7; D perhaps matches TRBD1 (6 bases). V was cut by 5 bases and J by 0 bases, with 17 bases left in between. The CDR3 sequence is 16 residues long. Germline V lookup: CDR1 SGHTA, CDR2 FQGNSA.

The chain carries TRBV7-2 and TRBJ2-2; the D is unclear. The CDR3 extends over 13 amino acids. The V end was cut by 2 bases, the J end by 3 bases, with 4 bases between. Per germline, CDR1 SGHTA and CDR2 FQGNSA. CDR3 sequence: CASSLTDTGELFF. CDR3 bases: TGTGCCAGCAGCTTAACGGACACCGGGGAGCTGTTTTTT.

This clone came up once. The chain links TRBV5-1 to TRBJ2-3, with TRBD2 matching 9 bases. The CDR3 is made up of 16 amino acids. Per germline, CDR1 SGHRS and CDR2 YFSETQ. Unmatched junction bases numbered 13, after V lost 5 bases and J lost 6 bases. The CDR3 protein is CASSPGVAGVWDTQYF. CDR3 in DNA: TGCGCCAGCAGTCCCGGGGTAGCGGGGGTATGGGATACGCAGTATTTT.

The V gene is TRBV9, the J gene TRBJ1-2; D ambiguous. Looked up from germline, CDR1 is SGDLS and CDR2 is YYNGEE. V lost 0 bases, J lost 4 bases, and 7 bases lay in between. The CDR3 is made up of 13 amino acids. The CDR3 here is CASSVEPGYGYTF. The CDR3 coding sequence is TGTGCCAGCAGCGTAGAACCGGGCTATGGCTACACCTTC.

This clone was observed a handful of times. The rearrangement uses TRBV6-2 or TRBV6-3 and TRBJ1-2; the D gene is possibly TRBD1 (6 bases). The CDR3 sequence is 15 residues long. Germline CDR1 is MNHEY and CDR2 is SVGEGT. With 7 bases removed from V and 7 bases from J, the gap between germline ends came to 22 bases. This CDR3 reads CASTPVMSLGAGYTF. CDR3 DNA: TGTGCCAGCACCCCGGTTATGTCTCTGGGGGCTGGCTACACCTTC.

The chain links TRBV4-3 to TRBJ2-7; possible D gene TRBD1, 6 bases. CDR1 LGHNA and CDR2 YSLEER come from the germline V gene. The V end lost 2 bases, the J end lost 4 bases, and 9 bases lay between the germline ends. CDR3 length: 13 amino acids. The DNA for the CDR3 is TGCGCCAGCAGCCAAACGGACAGTTACGAGCAGTACTTC. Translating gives CASSQTDSYEQYF.

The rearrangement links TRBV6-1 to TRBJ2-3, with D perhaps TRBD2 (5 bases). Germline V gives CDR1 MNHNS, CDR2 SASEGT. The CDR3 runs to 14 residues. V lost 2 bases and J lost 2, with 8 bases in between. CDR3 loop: CASSEPGNTDTQYF. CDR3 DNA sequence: TGTGCCAGCAGTGAACCGGGAAACACAGATACGCAGTATTTT.